These 27 T cell receptor beta chains were sequenced from one sample in a study of low-dose radiotherapy and immunotherapy resistance in tumors. First-strand cDNA used TRAV- and TRBV-specific primers, covering alpha and beta chains. Using a constant-region primer together with a V-primer adapter, TCRs were subjected to approximately 20 PCR cycles of amplification. From the reads, TCRdb called clonotypes with MiXCR, one entry per CDR3 protein. The table includes around 13,000 distinct CDR3 sequences, roughly 60% detected once. These receptors were taken from a human donor with advanced metastatic prostate, ovarian, gallbladder or colorectal cancer (not recorded which). This table probably holds off-target reads from a library built for another chain.

V is TRBV5-1 and J is TRBJ2-2, with 8 bases identical to TRBD1. The CDR3 spans 15 residues. V gave up 3 bases and J gave up 7 bases; unmatched junction bases: 8. Germline V lookup: CDR1 SGHRS, CDR2 YFSETQ. The CDR3 loop reads CASSSRTGSGGELFF. CDR3 DNA: TGCGCCAGCAGCTCACGGACAGGGTCTGGCGGGGAGCTGTTTTTT.

This clonotype was recorded a few times. The chain couples TRBV18 to TRBJ1-5; 9 bases align to TRBD1. Germline CDR1 KGHSH, CDR2 LQKENI. The CDR3 is made up of 18 amino acids. Losses at the gene ends were 3 bases for V and 6 bases for J; bases not matched to a gene: 15. The CDR3 loop is CASSPTMAGTGFPQPQHF. The CDR3 DNA follows: TGTGCCAGCTCACCTACCATGGCCGGGACAGGGTTCCCTCAGCCCCAGCATTTT. The full variable domain, rest sourced from reference TRBV18 and TRBJ1-5, is NAGVMQNPRHLVRRRGQEARLRCSPMKGHSHVYWYRQLPEEGLKFMVYLQKENIIDESGMPKERFSAEFPKEGPSILRIQQVVRGDSAAYFCASSPTMAGTGFPQPQHFGDGTRLSIL.

This chain uses TRBV9 with TRBJ2-3, with 10 bases that match TRBD2. The CDR3 totals 18 residues. V lost 2 bases, J lost 4 bases, and 13 bases stayed unmatched. Per the germline V gene, CDR1 is SGDLS and CDR2 is YYNGEE. The CDR3 DNA is TGTGCCAGCAGCGTTCTGTCCTCTAGCGGGAGTAGGGCAGATACGCAGTATTTT. It translates to CASSVLSSSGSRADTQYF.

This clonotype was recorded once. The V and J genes are TRBV3-1 and TRBJ1-2; D is unresolved. CDR3 length equals 11 residues. V was clipped by 1 base and J by 4 bases, with 1 base between them. Germline-derived CDR1 and CDR2 are LGHDT and YNNKEL (reference sequence). DNA of the CDR3: TGTGCCAGCAGCCAAGGCTATGGCTACACCTTC. This gives the protein CASSQGYGYTF. The whole variable domain, filled in from reference TRBV3-1 and TRBJ1-2, reads DTAVSQTPKYLVTQMGNDKSIKCEQNLGHDTMYWYKQDSKKFLKIMFSYNNKELIINETVPNRFSPKSPDKAHLNLHINSLELGDSAVYFCASSQGYGYTFGSGTRLTVV.

This clonotype showed up just a few times. This chain connects TRBV18 to TRBJ1-6; maybe TRBD1 (6 bases). The CDR3 is made up of 15 amino acids. Trimming pared 3 bases from V and 7 bases from J, leaving 13 bases between. Looked up from germline, CDR1 is KGHSH and CDR2 is LQKENI. The CDR3 protein is CASSPQGQVNSPLHF. CDR3 sequence (DNA): TGTGCCAGCTCACCTCAGGGGCAAGTCAATTCACCCCTCCACTTT.

The chain recombines TRBV2 with TRBJ2-1, with D possibly being TRBD2 (6 bases). In germline, CDR1 is SNHLY, CDR2 FYNNEI. The CDR3 runs 13 residues. Trimming left V 7 bases short and J 3 bases short, with 10 bases between. CDR3 coding DNA: TGTGCCAGCACACTAGCATACTACAATGAGCAGTTCTTC. It is translated as CASTLAYYNEQFF.

This chain uses TRBV27 with TRBJ2-1; the D call may be TRBD1 or TRBD2 (5 bases each). V lost 5 bases, J lost 2 bases, and 13 bases lay in between. The V gene's germline CDR1 is MNHEY and CDR2 SMNVEV (reference sequence). The CDR3 extends over 15 amino acids. This CDR3 is CASSLRDGTYNEQFF. The CDR3 region has the DNA TGTGCCAGCAGTCTTCGGGACGGAACCTACAATGAGCAGTTCTTC.

The rearrangement links TRBV7-2 to TRBJ2-5; a weak D match, TRBD2 (6 bases). Trimming cost V 0 bases and J 1 base, with 18 bases left between them. Germline assignment: CDR1 SGHTA and CDR2 FQGNSA. This CDR3 comprises 18 residues. The CDR3 sequence: CASSLAGGGVGSQETQYF. CDR3 bases: TGTGCCAGCAGCTTAGCGGGAGGAGGCGTAGGGAGCCAAGAGACCCAGTACTTC.

This clonotype was detected a few times. The rearrangement joins TRBV6-8 to TRBJ2-3, with 7 bases that match TRBD2. V gave up 0 bases and J gave up 6 bases; unmatched junction bases: 6. The CDR3 has 15 amino acids. Germline V lookup: CDR1 MNHGY, CDR2 SAAAGT. The DNA for the CDR3 is TGTGCCAGCAGTTACTCGCAGGGAGGGTTGGATACGCAGTATTTT. This sequence encodes CASSYSQGGLDTQYF.

V is TRBV27 and J is TRBJ1-5; unclear D gene. The V gene's germline CDR1 is MNHEY and CDR2 SMNVEV (reference sequence). V was shortened by 1 base and J by 5 bases, with 9 bases between the two germline ends. The CDR3 consists of 14 residues. The CDR3 region has the DNA TGTGCCAGCAGTTTATTGGGTAGTGATCAGCCCCAGCATTTT. Translating gives CASSLLGSDQPQHF.

This clonotype was recorded once. CDR3 nucleotides: TGTGCCAGCAGTGAAGGAGTACGCTACGAGCAGTACTTC. Translating gives CASSEGVRYEQYF. This chain connects TRBV2 to TRBJ2-7; D is undetermined. The CDR3 loop spans 13 amino acids. In germline, CDR1 is SNHLY, CDR2 FYNNEI. The V and J ends lost 1 base and 3 bases respectively, with 7 bases between them.

The chain employs TRBV28 and TRBJ1-1; no clear D gene. V lost 10 bases, J lost 10 bases, and 16 bases lay in between. CDR1 MDHEN and CDR2 SYDVKM come from the germline V gene. The CDR3 spans 11 residues. The CDR3 DNA follows: TGTGCCACCCGAGGGTCCCGGGTAGCTTTCTTT. This codes for CATRGSRVAFF.

The CDR3 region is CASGLGETGDTEAFF. The CDR3 DNA follows: TGTGCTAGTGGTTTGGGCGAAACAGGGGATACTGAAGCTTTCTTT. The chain combines TRBV12-5 with TRBJ1-1, with 7 positions matching TRBD1. CDR3 size: 15 residues. Germline V gene lookup returns CDR1 LGHNT and CDR2 FRNRAP. V lost 1 base, J lost 5 bases, and 7 bases stayed unmatched.

The chain combines TRBV20-1 with TRBJ2-3, with D tentatively TRBD2 (5 bases). The CDR3 loop spans 11 amino acids. The V end was cut by 0 bases, the J end by 9 bases, with 7 bases between. The germline V gene has CDR1 DFQATT and CDR2 SNEGSKA (reference sequence). DNA of the CDR3: TGCAGTGCTAGAGATGAGCGGACGCAGTATTTT. It specifies CSARDERTQYF.

This clonotype has just a few counts. J is TRBJ2-7 and V is TRBV4-3; TRBD1 or TRBD2 may be the D gene (5 bases each). Germline CDR1 reads LGHNA; CDR2 reads YSLEER. With 3 bases removed from V and 2 bases from J, the gap between germline ends came to 23 bases. The CDR3 contains 18 residues. The CDR3 DNA sequence: TGCGCCAGCAGCCAGGGCCTGGGGGTATCCACGGTCGCCTACGAGCAGTACTTC. Translating gives CASSQGLGVSTVAYEQYF.

The V call is TRBV29-1, the J call TRBJ1-1; D gene unclear. Per the germline V gene, CDR1 is SQVTM and CDR2 is ANQGSEA. With 1 base removed from V and 5 bases from J, the gap between germline ends came to 2 bases. CDR3 length: 10 residues. The CDR3 sequence: CSVEGTEAFF. The DNA of the CDR3 is TGCAGCGTTGAAGGAACTGAAGCTTTCTTT.

The chain recombines TRBV6-2 or TRBV6-3 with TRBJ1-1; D unclear. With 0 bases removed from V and 5 bases from J, the gap between germline ends came to 7 bases. The germline gives CDR1 MNHEY, CDR2 SVGEGT. The CDR3 spans 13 residues. The CDR3 spells CASSYSYGTEAFF. DNA of the CDR3: TGTGCCAGCAGTTACTCGTACGGAACTGAAGCTTTCTTT.

The J gene is TRBJ1-1, the V gene TRBV12-3 or TRBV12-4; 8 nucleotides match TRBD1. This CDR3 region has 12 residues. Trimming at V came to 6 bases and at J to 5 bases, leaving 2 bases not matched to a gene. DNA for the CDR3: TGTGCCAGCAGCAGGGGGCGGACTGAAGCTTTCTTT. As protein: CASSRGRTEAFF.

This chain uses TRBV28 with TRBJ2-7; 8 bases fit TRBD2. The CDR3 spans 10 residues. Germline CDR1 and CDR2: MDHEN and SYDVKM. CDR3 bases: TGTGTAGCGGGAATAAGCGAGCAGTACTTC. Amino acid sequence: CVAGISEQYF.

This sequence joins TRBV18 and TRBJ2-1, with 7 nucleotides matching TRBD2. The length of the CDR3 is 15 residues. Trimming cost V 3 bases and J 7 bases; bases outside gene matches: 9. Looked up from germline, CDR1 is KGHSH and CDR2 is LQKENI. The CDR3 here is CASSPGNREGNEQFF. DNA for the CDR3: TGTGCCAGCTCACCCGGGAATAGGGAGGGAAATGAGCAGTTCTTC.

The chain uses TRBV5-1 and TRBJ2-3; D might be TRBD2 (5 bases). This CDR3 is built from 15 residues. V was trimmed by 0 bases and J by 2 bases, leaving 10 bases between them. Looked up from germline, CDR1 is SGHRS and CDR2 is YFSETQ. The CDR3 here is CASSLGTRTTDTQYF. In DNA form, the CDR3 reads TGCGCCAGCAGCTTGGGAACTAGGACCACAGATACGCAGTATTTT.

The chain links TRBV19 to TRBJ2-5, with D maybe TRBD2 (5 bases). This CDR3 has 13 amino acids. Germline V CDR1 and CDR2: LNHDA, SQIVND (reference sequence). Trimming took 3 bases from V and 4 from J, leaving 9 bases between them. In DNA form, the CDR3 reads TGTGCCAGTAGTATCTCCGGGATAGAGACCCAGTACTTC. It translates to CASSISGIETQYF.

This clonotype was counted between two and nine times. This chain links TRBV28 with TRBJ2-5; D perhaps matches TRBD2 (6 bases). The length of the CDR3 is 13 residues. Germline CDR1 MDHEN, CDR2 SYDVKM. Trimming shortened V by 6 bases and J by 5 bases, and 13 bases separated the two germline ends. CDR3 protein: CASSLPSAETQYF. The CDR3 DNA reads as TGTGCCAGCAGCCTTCCTAGCGCGGAGACCCAGTACTTC.

This clonotype was recorded a few times. V usage is TRBV18 and J usage is TRBJ2-7, with D unclear. Germline V lookup: CDR1 KGHSH, CDR2 LQKENI. The V gene lost 2 bases and the J gene lost 0 bases, with 5 bases spanning the gap. The CDR3 has 13 residues. The CDR3 DNA reads as TGTGCCAGCTCACCAGGGAACTCCTACGAGCAGTACTTC. It yields the protein CASSPGNSYEQYF.

The V gene is TRBV19, the J gene TRBJ2-3; TRBD2 might be the D (5 bases). CDR1 is LNHDA and CDR2 is SQIVND in the germline V gene (reference sequence). The V end was cut by 5 bases, the J end by 2 bases, with 11 bases between. The length of the CDR3 is 14 residues. The CDR3 sequence: CASSPAANTDTQYF. CDR3 bases: TGTGCCAGTAGTCCAGCGGCAAACACAGATACGCAGTATTTT.

The chain joins TRBV12-3 or TRBV12-4 to TRBJ2-6; maybe TRBD2 (5 bases). CDR3 length: 15 residues. The V and J ends lost 2 bases and 2 bases respectively, with 7 bases between them. The CDR3 reads CASSLPGAGANVLTF. CDR3 coding DNA: TGTGCCAGCAGTTTACCCGGGGCTGGGGCCAACGTCCTGACTTTC.

J is TRBJ1-5 and V is TRBV7-9; a possible D gene is TRBD1 (5 bases). Trimming removed 5 bases at V and 5 bases at J, with 16 bases between. CDR1 and CDR2 from the germline V gene are SEHNR and FQNEAQ (reference sequence). CDR3 size: 15 residues. CDR3 residues: CASSPTSGAHQPQHF. The DNA for the CDR3 is TGTGCCAGCAGCCCCACGTCCGGGGCCCATCAGCCCCAGCATTTT.